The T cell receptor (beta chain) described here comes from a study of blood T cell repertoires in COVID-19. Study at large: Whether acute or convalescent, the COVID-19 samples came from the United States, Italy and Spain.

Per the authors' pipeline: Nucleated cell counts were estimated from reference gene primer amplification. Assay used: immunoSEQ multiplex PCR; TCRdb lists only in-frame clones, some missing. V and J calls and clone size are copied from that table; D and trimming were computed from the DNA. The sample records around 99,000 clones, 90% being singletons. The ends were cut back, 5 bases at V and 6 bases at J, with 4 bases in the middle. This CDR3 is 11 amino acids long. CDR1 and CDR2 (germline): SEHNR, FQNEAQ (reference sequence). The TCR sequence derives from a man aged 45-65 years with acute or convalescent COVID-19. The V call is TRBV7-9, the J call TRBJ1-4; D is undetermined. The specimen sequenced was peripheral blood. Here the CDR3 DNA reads TGTGCCAGCAGCACTGATGAAAAACTGTTTTTT. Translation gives CASSTDEKLFF.